Sequencing of this T cell receptor (beta chain) was carried out in a study of long-term antiretroviral therapy in people with HIV (dated by TCRdb to the early 2020s). Concerning the study at large: The earliest samples were collected about a decade before the 2015 WHO recommendation for immediate ART, when ART was typically delayed until CD4 counts fell. Among the approximately 32 participants with HIV, eleven were female. A total of over 150 cryopreserved PBMC samples came from 25 to 35 adults with confirmed HIV infection and were collected serially over a mean of roughly six years (range 1-12). No cross-contamination during QIAcube processing was shown when test extractions of a monoclonal T-cell line were performed alongside roughly 30 polyclonal samples. Whether ART initiation and durable HIV suppression were associated with changes in peripheral blood TRB repertoire composition and diversity was tested in a retrospective serial study.

Inclusion was restricted to participants for whom at least one PBMC sample before ART initiation and at least two post-ART samples were available. All participants with HIV were treated in the United States of America. Before DNA extraction, cryopreserved samples of roughly 0.9-10 million PBMC were thawed and then washed. At the time of the earliest PBMC sample, participants with HIV were aged between about 20 and 55 years. Each participant contributed PBMC samples from 1-4 timepoints before ART initiation and 2-8 timepoints after ART initiation, with a median of 7 samples. Serial HIV viral load, CD4+ T-cell count, ART history and demographic data were obtained for every participant. Genomic DNA was extracted from unsorted PBMC with a Qiagen kit on a QIAcube, processed in batches of 12 samples. Notes on this clone: Its antigen is not yet known. No much larger clone exists at a distance of one base, and base qualities are not known.

The immunoSEQ hsTCRB v3.0 assay was used at survey level resolution to sequence the TRB variable region. The target sequencing depth for TRB was 40,000-50,000 T-cell genomes per sample. TRB libraries were pooled and sequenced on an Illumina MiSeq using a v3 150-cycle kit. The source study handled its data this way. Analysis of repertoires was carried out in R inside a reproducible Nextflow workflow spanning QC, data transformation and analysis. LymphoSeq2, an R package for exploring AIRR-Seq data, was used to implement custom analyses. A few samples yielding fewer than 5000 total TRB sequences were excluded, leaving approximately 200 analyzed HIV repertoires. Of the roughly 190 retained HIV repertoires, approximately 60 were collected before and approximately 130 after ART initiation. Repertoires were downsampled to 5000 TRB nucleotide sequences, with summary statistics averaged over 100 downsampling iterations. TRB sequences were retained for analysis only if CDR3 regions of at least seven amino acids were present. Diversity was measured with a Shannon entropy-derived clonality score and the Gini coefficient. In repertoire networks, the top 5000 CDR3 amino acid sequences were linked whenever an edit distance of one separated two sequences. GLIPH2 predicted antigen specificity groups and MHC restriction for TRB CDR3 amino acid sequences. To flag known associations with CMV, EBV, HIV or tissue antigens, CDR3 amino acid sequences were compared against VDJdb and McPAS-TCR. Pre-ART, post-ART and control groups were compared with Wilcoxon signed-rank tests and Holm-Bonferroni correction. TCRdb carries this immuneACCESS record with in-frame sequences only. Its versions omit some clonotypes, under half of them owing to an unresolved V gene in the studies checked, with the rest unexplained. D and trimming come from the DNA, and the V and J calls and clone size come from that table. This sample has some 25,000 clones in its table, and over 75% of those were observed once. More than 5.5% of the sample lies in the top ten.

Trimming leaves V shorter by 7 bases and J shorter by 0 bases, with the junction holding 7 bases beyond the gene matches. From the cysteine up to the phenylalanine, the CDR3 has a length of 15 residues. The sequence is cut down to CDR3 DNA, 45 bases in frame from base 1. CDR1 WSHSY and CDR2 SAAADI were looked up in the germline V gene. Broad study findings and their caveats: Because cell numbers in pre-ART samples were limited, unsorted PBMC were profiled instead of sorted CD4+ and CD8+ T cells. Expanded TRB clones identified before ART initiation dominated the repertoire at all time points, although this dominance fluctuated and declined in many PLHIV after ART. Since PBMC availability was limited, sequencing covered only the TCR beta chain, with no alpha chain pairing. CDR3 length ranges in HIV repertoires were narrower than in controls, and network structure suggested an antigen-experienced repertoire with only a slight naive shift after ART. ART initiation was associated with a significant increase in TRB diversity, but diversity stayed significantly below transplant donor controls even after long-term ART. No data were available on ART adherence, viral resistance or therapy changes, limiting inferences about post-ART repertoire changes. Samples dated from the mid-2000s to the late 2010s, and the ART regimens used may be less effective than current ones.

Sequences were derived from unsorted PBMCs, sampled 1.1 years before starting antiretroviral therapy. The sequence derives from a woman under 40 with HIV. Recombination joined TRBV10-2 with TRBJ2-3; 7 middle bases align to TRBD2. The DNA is as follows: TGCGCCAGCACCTATAGCGGGCCTAGCACAGATACGCAGTATTTT. This gives the protein CASTYSGPSTDTQYF.